Below are 25 T cell receptor beta chains sequenced from a single sample in a study of cytomegalovirus exposure and HLA in healthy donors. The PCR employed 60 Vbeta primers together with 13 Jbeta primers. Produced via immunoSEQ multiplex PCR; TCRdb's table is partial and in-frame only. The sample records 150,000 to 200,000 clones, about 75% being singletons. Sequenced input: PBMCs. Receptors originate from a female donor in good health and CMV-seronegative.

V and J are TRBV5-4 and TRBJ2-5; 10 bases fit TRBD2. The CDR3 extends over 15 amino acids. The J segment lost 6 bases and the V segment lost 2 bases, leaving 7 bases of the junction unmatched. In germline, CDR1 is SGHNT, CDR2 YYREEE (reference sequence). The CDR3 bases are TGTGCCAGCAGCTTCTCTAGCGGGGGAGGAAAGACCCAGTACTTC. Encoded protein: CASSFSSGGGKTQYF.

In this sample, this clone turned up a few times. The genes are TRBV2 and TRBJ1-5; possible D gene TRBD1, 6 bases. The CDR3 covers 12 residues. Trimming stripped 7 bases from V and 6 bases from J, with 10 bases between. Germline V gene lookup returns CDR1 SNHLY and CDR2 FYNNEI. The CDR3 DNA reads TGTGCCAGCAAGGGGGAAGGTCAGCCCCAGCATTTT. Translated, it gives CASKGEGQPQHF. Filled out from reference TRBV2 and TRBJ1-5, the complete variable domain reads EPEVTQTPSHQVTQMGQEVILRCVPISNHLYFYWYRQILGQKVEFLVSFYNNEISEKSEIFDDQFSVERPDGSNFTLKIRSTKLEDSAMYFCASKGEGQPQHFGDGTRLSIL.

The chain recombines TRBV7-9 with TRBJ1-1, with a tentative D call TRBD1 (6 bases). CDR1 is SEHNR and CDR2 is FQNEAQ in the germline V gene (reference sequence). The V end was cut by 6 bases, the J end by 0 bases, with 14 bases between. The CDR3 sequence is 15 residues long. CDR3 loop: CASSTGTYMNTEAFF. CDR3 bases: TGTGCCAGCAGTACAGGGACCTACATGAACACTGAAGCTTTCTTT.

V is TRBV5-5 and J is TRBJ2-7, with D maybe TRBD1 (6 bases). The V and J ends lost 1 base and 8 bases respectively, with 10 bases between them. CDR3 size: 12 residues. Germline V gene lookup returns CDR1 SGHKS and CDR2 YYEKEE (reference sequence). The CDR3 bases are TGTGCCAGCAGCTTGCAGGACAGTCAGCAGTACTTC. As protein: CASSLQDSQQYF.

The genes are TRBV29-1 and TRBJ2-2, with TRBD1 identical over 9 bases. Trimming cost V 6 bases and J 6 bases; bases outside gene matches: 8. From germline, CDR1 is SQVTM and CDR2 ANQGSEA. The length of the CDR3 is 14 residues. CDR3 bases: TGCAGCGTGAGGACAGGGGACTATGCCGGGGAGCTGTTTTTT. It codes for CSVRTGDYAGELFF.

The chain is built from TRBV2 and TRBJ1-2, with D possibly matching TRBD1 (6 bases). CDR1 and CDR2 from the germline V gene are SNHLY and FYNNEI. V was cut by 4 bases and J by 3 bases, with 9 bases left in between. The CDR3 totals 13 residues. The CDR3: CASSVEGDYGYTF. CDR3 DNA: TGTGCCAGCAGTGTTGAGGGGGACTATGGCTACACCTTC.

V gene TRBV6-5 combines with J gene TRBJ2-5; D perhaps matches TRBD2 (6 bases). This CDR3 contains 12 residues. The germline V gene has CDR1 MNHEY and CDR2 SVGAGI. Trimming removed 5 bases from V and 7 bases from J, with 11 bases in between. The CDR3 reads CASSPPRGTQYF. The CDR3 coding sequence is TGTGCCAGCAGTCCACCGCGGGGGACCCAGTACTTC.

The chain joins TRBV7-3 to TRBJ2-1; 9 bases align to TRBD2. CDR3 length equals 15 residues. V was pared by 4 bases and J by 4 bases, with 5 bases of the junction left unmatched. CDR1 SGHTA and CDR2 FQGTGA come from the germline V gene. CDR3: CASSSRGGAYNEQFF. CDR3 DNA: TGTGCCAGCAGCTCCCGCGGGGGGGCTTACAATGAGCAGTTCTTC.

The chain couples TRBV10-2 to TRBJ2-2; D remains unclear. The CDR3 is 11 amino acids. The V gene lost 8 bases and the J gene lost 6 bases, with 7 bases spanning the gap. Germline-derived CDR1 and CDR2 are WSHSY and SAAADI. The CDR3 sequence is CASRGPGELFF. The CDR3 DNA follows: TGCGCCAGCCGTGGGCCCGGGGAGCTGTTTTTT.

The gene calls are TRBV9 and TRBJ1-1; D unclear. The CDR3 covers 16 residues. Trimming removed 0 bases from V and 5 bases from J, with 17 bases in between. The germline V gene encodes CDR1 SGDLS and CDR2 YYNGEE. The DNA for the CDR3 is TGTGCCAGCAGCGTAGCTGGGGAGGCCCCTTGGACTGAAGCTTTCTTT. It is translated as CASSVAGEAPWTEAFF.

V and J are TRBV29-1 and TRBJ2-5, with 8 bases identical to TRBD2. The germline CDR1 and CDR2 sequences are SQVTM and ANQGSEA. The CDR3 extends over 16 amino acids. Trimming cost V 4 bases and J 1 base; bases outside gene matches: 11. CDR3 loop: CSVGRSSGGGQETQYF. The CDR3 DNA sequence: TGCAGCGTTGGTAGGTCCAGCGGGGGAGGCCAAGAGACCCAGTACTTC.

This clone was counted once. CDR3 DNA sequence: TGTGCCAGCAGAGCAGGGTACAATGAGCAGTTCTTC. Protein: CASRAGYNEQFF. The chain has TRBV6-5 and TRBJ2-1; a weak D match, TRBD1 (5 bases). Germline CDR1 reads MNHEY; CDR2 reads SVGAGI. The CDR3 consists of 12 residues. V lost 6 bases and J lost 4, with 7 bases in between.

This clone was seen a few times. The chain links TRBV9 to TRBJ2-6, with a weak D call TRBD2 (5 bases). The germline V gene encodes CDR1 SGDLS and CDR2 YYNGEE. There are 17 residues in the CDR3. V was trimmed by 0 bases and J by 1 base, leaving 11 bases between them. The CDR3 reads CASSVADYLSGANVLTF. CDR3 bases: TGTGCCAGCAGCGTAGCAGACTACCTTTCTGGGGCCAACGTCCTGACTTTC. The full variable domain, completed using reference TRBV9 and TRBJ2-6, is DSGVTQTPKHLITATGQRVTLRCSPRSGDLSVYWYQQSLDQGLQFLIQYYNGEERAKGNILERFSAQQFPDLHSELNLSSLELGDSALYFCASSVADYLSGANVLTFGAGSRLTVL.

As concerns this clone: The same CDR3 can be traced to other DNA sequences in this sample. The genes are TRBV30 and TRBJ2-6; no definite D call. V shed 2 bases and J shed 0 bases, with 5 bases lying between them. Germline CDR1 GTSNPN, CDR2 SVGIG (reference sequence). The CDR3 loop spans 14 amino acids. The CDR3 is CAWSLRSGANVLTF. CDR3 nucleotides: TGTGCCTGGAGTCTGCGCTCTGGGGCCAACGTCCTGACTTTC.

This chain connects TRBV18 to TRBJ2-7, with D perhaps matching TRBD1 (5 bases). This CDR3 has 12 amino acids. V was trimmed by 3 bases and J by 7 bases, leaving 10 bases between them. Germline V CDR1 and CDR2: KGHSH, LQKENI. The DNA for the CDR3 is TGTGCCAGCTCACCCACAGGCCGGGAGCAGTACTTC. It yields the protein CASSPTGREQYF.

The chain couples TRBV9 to TRBJ1-2; maybe TRBD1 (5 bases). With 0 bases removed from V and 6 bases from J, the gap between germline ends came to 15 bases. The CDR3 is made up of 15 amino acids. CDR1 SGDLS and CDR2 YYNGEE come from the germline V gene. The CDR3 here is CASSVGGDSLDGYTF. CDR3 coding DNA: TGTGCCAGCAGCGTAGGTGGGGACTCCCTTGATGGCTACACCTTC.

V gene TRBV11-2 combines with J gene TRBJ2-1; TRBD2 agrees at 9 bases. Germline assignment: CDR1 SGHAT and CDR2 FQNNGV. V lost 7 bases to trimming and J lost 0 bases; unmatched junction nucleotides: 16. CDR3 length equals 19 residues. The CDR3 reads CASTNRGASGKSSYNEQFF. CDR3 coding DNA: TGTGCCAGCACCAATAGGGGGGCTAGCGGGAAGAGCTCCTACAATGAGCAGTTCTTC.

This clone has a single count. V and J are TRBV11-2 and TRBJ2-7; possibly TRBD2 for D (5 bases). V lost 1 base, J lost 3 bases, and 10 bases lay in between. The germline V gene has CDR1 SGHAT and CDR2 FQNNGV. The CDR3 extends over 14 amino acids. In DNA, the CDR3 is TGTGCCAGCAGCTTAGTGGGGAGAGGCTACGAGCAGTACTTC. Amino acid sequence: CASSLVGRGYEQYF.

This sequence joins TRBV23-1 and TRBJ1-3, with TRBD1 matching over 7 bases. TRBV23-1 is flagged as an ORF with uncertain function. There are 17 residues in the CDR3. V was clipped by 3 bases and J by 4 bases; unmatched bases: 12. The CDR3 loop is CASSHSVQGQDGNTIYF. The CDR3 nucleotides are TGCGCCAGCAGTCATTCGGTTCAAGGACAGGACGGAAACACCATATATTTT.

Only one count was recorded for this clone. The V call is TRBV19, the J call TRBJ2-7; TRBD1 aligns across 7 bases. The CDR3 length is 12 residues. V was clipped by 10 bases and J by 2 bases; unmatched bases: 5. Germline V gene sequence: CDR1 LNHDA, CDR2 SQIVND (reference sequence). The CDR3 protein is CATRDRPYEQYF. The DNA of the CDR3 is TGTGCCACTAGGGACAGACCCTACGAGCAGTACTTC.

This chain uses TRBV15 with TRBJ2-5, with D perhaps TRBD1 (5 bases). Deletions cut 6 bases from V and 4 bases from J, with 9 bases between. This CDR3 has 12 residues. CDR1 is LNHNV, CDR2 YYDKDF, per germline (reference sequence). The CDR3 spells CATRADIETQYF. The CDR3 nucleotides read TGTGCCACCAGGGCGGACATAGAGACCCAGTACTTC.

The V gene is TRBV5-6, the J gene TRBJ1-1, with D unresolved. The V end lost 3 bases, the J end lost 6 bases, and 6 bases lay between the germline ends. This CDR3 region has 11 residues. CDR1 and CDR2 (germline): SGHDT, YYEEEE. In DNA form, the CDR3 reads TGTGCCAGCAGCTGGGCTGCTGAAGCTTTCTTT. It yields the protein CASSWAAEAFF.

A single count supports this clone. The V gene is TRBV18, the J gene TRBJ1-5; TRBD1 is a possible D gene (5 bases). The CDR3 consists of 16 residues. V was cut by 0 bases and J by 2 bases, with 11 bases left in between. The V gene's germline CDR1 is KGHSH and CDR2 LQKENI. Written as DNA, the CDR3 is TGTGCCAGCTCACCACCCGGCGGGGCGCGCAATCAGCCCCAGCATTTT. Its protein is CASSPPGGARNQPQHF. The full variable domain, with the rest looked up from reference TRBV18 and TRBJ1-5, is NAGVMQNPRHLVRRRGQEARLRCSPMKGHSHVYWYRQLPEEGLKFMVYLQKENIIDESGMPKERFSAEFPKEGPSILRIQQVVRGDSAAYFCASSPPGGARNQPQHFGDGTRLSIL.

The V and J genes are TRBV6-6 and TRBJ2-3; 7 nucleotides line up with TRBD2. The CDR3 runs to 14 residues. The V and J ends lost 2 bases and 2 bases, in that order; junction bases with no gene match: 1. Germline V gene lookup returns CDR1 MNHNY and CDR2 SVGAGI (reference sequence). CDR3 nucleotide sequence: TGTGCCAGCAGTTACGGACTAGTCACAGATACGCAGTATTTT. Amino acids: CASSYGLVTDTQYF.

There are a few counts of this clone. The chain carries TRBV19 and TRBJ2-7; D is perhaps TRBD1 (6 bases). The germline V and J ends were trimmed by 5 bases and 1 base, with 15 bases remaining between them. This CDR3 region has 15 residues. Germline V gene sequence: CDR1 LNHDA, CDR2 SQIVND (reference sequence). CDR3 residues: CASSSVGAGSYEQYF. CDR3 nucleotide sequence: TGTGCCAGTAGTTCAGTGGGGGCAGGGTCCTACGAGCAGTACTTC.